In its sample, the clone carrying this T cell receptor (beta chain) was seen a few times. What it recognizes is unknown. CDR3 length equals 16 residues. V shed 0 bases, J shed 5 bases, and the junction held 8 bases outside the gene matches. A library of TCRbeta sequences, prepared with unique molecular identifiers, was generated. In TCRdb, the PCR reads were re-called with MiXCR into one record per CDR3 protein. The data show about 980,000 distinct CDR3 sequences, about 30% seen once. The data derive from a study of T-cell reconstitution after alpha-beta-depleted transplantation in children. Study results and caveats: Reported findings indicate that, about two months after transplant, alpha-beta T cells came from several hundred expanded clones, which were derived from non-depleted graft cells.

V is TRBV12-3 or TRBV12-4 and J is TRBJ1-1, with 8 bases identical to TRBD1. The TCR sequence derives from a boy younger than two who had a stem cell transplant for SCID, so the T cells may come from the graft donor. The sequencing here drew on PBMCs, mostly from graft donor cells, taken 360 days after TCRalphabeta/CD19-depleted stem cell transplant. The CDR3 DNA reads as TGTGCCAGCAGTTTAGCCTCAGGGGGCTTTGGAACTGAAGCTTTCTTT. Protein sequence: CASSLASGGFGTEAFF.